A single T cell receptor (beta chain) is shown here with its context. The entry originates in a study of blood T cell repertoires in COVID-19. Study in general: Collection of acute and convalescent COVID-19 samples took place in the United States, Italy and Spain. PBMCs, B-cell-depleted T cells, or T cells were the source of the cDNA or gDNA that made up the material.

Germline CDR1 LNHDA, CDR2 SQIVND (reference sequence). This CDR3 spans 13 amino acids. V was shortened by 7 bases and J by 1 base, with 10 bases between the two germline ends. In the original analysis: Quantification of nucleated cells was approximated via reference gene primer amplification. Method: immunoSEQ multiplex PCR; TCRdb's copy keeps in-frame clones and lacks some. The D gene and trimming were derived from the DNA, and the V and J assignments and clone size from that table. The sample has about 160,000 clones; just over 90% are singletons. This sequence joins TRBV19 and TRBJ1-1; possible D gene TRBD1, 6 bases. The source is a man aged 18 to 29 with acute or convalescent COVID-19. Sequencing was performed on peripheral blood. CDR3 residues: CASTRQANTEAFF. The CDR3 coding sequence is TGTGCCAGTACGAGACAGGCGAACACTGAAGCTTTCTTT.